These 3 T cell receptor beta chains were all obtained from the same sample, sequenced in a study of breast tumors, draining lymph nodes, adjacent tissues. The lymph nodes were axillary draining lymph nodes from breast cancer patients. TCRdb reprocessed the multiplex PCR reads with MiXCR, giving one entry per CDR3 protein. The profile shows 190,000 or so distinct CDR3 sequences, 25% to 40% of them singletons. The sequenced material came from axillary lymph node tissue. Receptor source: a female donor with breast cancer. Some clones in this sample may be carry-over from other donors' samples.

This clonotype was recorded at least ten times. The rearrangement uses TRBV2 and TRBJ2-7; 7 nucleotides agree with TRBD2. Germline CDR1 and CDR2: SNHLY and FYNNEI. The CDR3 sequence is 12 residues long. V shed 1 base, J shed 8 bases, and the junction held 2 bases outside the gene matches. CDR3 sequence (DNA): TGTGCCAGCAGTGAAGGGGGAGGGAAGCAGTACTTC. Protein sequence: CASSEGGGKQYF.

This clonotype has a count of ten or more. V usage is TRBV11-1 and J usage is TRBJ1-4; unclear D gene. Germline V lookup: CDR1 SGHAT, CDR2 FQDESV (reference sequence). The CDR3 has 14 residues. Trimming left V 6 bases short and J 2 bases short, with 10 bases between. The CDR3 region is CASSPGNTNEKLFF. The CDR3 DNA reads as TGTGCCAGCAGTCCCGGGAACACTAATGAAAAACTGTTTTTT.

The V and J genes are TRBV4-1 and TRBJ1-4; 12 positions agree with TRBD1. Germline lookup yields CDR1 MGHRA and CDR2 YSYEKL. The junction had 11 bases not matched to a gene; V was cut back by 4 bases and J by 8 bases. The CDR3 is 17 amino acids. The DNA of the CDR3 is TGCGCCAGCAGCCGGGGACAGGGGGCGCGGCGGGAGGAAAAACTGTTTTTT. This sequence encodes CASSRGQGARREEKLFF.